The TCR beta chain under discussion was sequenced for a study of blood T cell repertoires in COVID-19 (TCRdb year 2020). Regarding the complete study: The collaborator samples originated in the United States, Italy and Spain and spanned the acute and convalescent phases of COVID-19. The material from the prospective study consisted of cDNA or gDNA derived from T cells, B-cell-depleted T cells, or PBMCs. Subjects who had been exposed to COVID-19, were actively infected with it, or had recovered from it provided the deeply sampled blood TCRbeta repertoires that made up the dataset. A freely available public database, intended as a resource for researchers studying the immune response to SARS-CoV-2, is where the repertoires were released. Samples came from the ongoing ImmuneRACE study (first 160 participants) plus 1,254 subjects from 6 global collaborators. A de-identified subject ID, COVID-19 status, age in years and sex were almost always included in the sample metadata. HLA class I and class II types, where available, came from metadata supplied by the sample provider rather than from assay-based typing.

Points the paper makes about the study in general: The amount of clinical and demographic metadata varied by source and participant and was provided uncurated.

V ends up 7 bases short and J 7 bases short, with an unmatched junction base count of 10. The CDR3 sequence holds 15 residues, the cysteine and phenylalanine included. The kept DNA is CDR3 alone, 45 bases in frame from the first base. The germline V gene yields MNHEY for CDR1 and SVGAGI for CDR2. Enrolling through a virtual design, the prospective study's participants ranged in age from roughly 18 to 89 years and lived across more than 20 United States geographic areas. In the prospective study, participants were assigned to cohorts based on the clinical history participants reported in a screening survey and a study questionnaire. Exposed participants had been in contact, within 2 weeks of entering the study, with a person who had a PCR-confirmed or clinician-diagnosed case of COVID-19. Each participant in the prospective study had whole blood, serum and a nasopharyngeal or oropharyngeal swab collected by mobile phlebotomists. Over a roughly 2-month period, participants in the prospective study had the option of providing additional blood draws and questionnaires. Blood samples from the prospective study were shipped frozen or at room temperature prior to DNA extraction.

A remark on this clone: The specificity of this receptor is unknown. The record has no base qualities; no much larger clone is one base away.

TCRbeta CDR3 regions were amplified from genomic DNA using the immunoSEQ Assay, a bias-controlled multiplex PCR. The source study handled its data this way. Nucleated cell counts per sample were estimated from amplification of reference gene primers within the assay. To quantify the absolute abundance of each unique TCRbeta CDR3 rearrangement, sequence reads were collapsed and filtered. For each sample, productive Simpson clonality was calculated as the square root of Simpson's diversity index over productive rearrangements. As stored in TCRdb, this immuneACCESS dataset retains in-frame rearrangements with V and J assigned. A fraction of the clones does not appear; measured against another copy, unresolved V genes explain less than half of the discrepancy, and the remainder lacks a known reason. That table gives V, J and clone size, and the DNA gave D and trimming. In this sample the table shows approximately 250,000 clones, around 90% of which occur a single time. The ten largest clones capture approximately 2.7% of the sample.

This sequence originates from a man aged 40-49 years who had been exposed to COVID-19. The chain uses TRBV6-5 and TRBJ1-6; the junction holds 7 bases that match TRBD1. Sequencing was performed on PBMCs or T cells enriched from blood (not recorded which). The CDR3 loop reads CASTTDRVQNSPLHF. The sequenced DNA is TGTGCCAGCACCACCGACAGGGTTCAAAATTCACCCCTCCACTTT.